The 21 T cell receptor beta chains in this list originate from one sample, sequenced in a study of graft-versus-host responses after intestinal transplantation. The protocol was immunoSEQ multiplex PCR, while the TCRdb copy is restricted to in-frame clones and leaves out a portion. The sample includes 90,000 to 150,000 clones, 85% to 95% of them seen just once. No antigen has been identified for these receptors. The specimen was unstimulated CD4+ T cells sorted from spleen or lymph node cells, collected before intestinal transplant. Receptor source: a human donor who received an intestinal transplant.

This chain joins TRBV6-5 and TRBJ2-3, with 7 bases that match TRBD2. The CDR3 has 15 residues. The V gene's germline CDR1 is MNHEY and CDR2 SVGAGI. The ends lost 2 bases at V and 0 bases at J; junction bases unmatched: 2. The CDR3 spells CASSYVSGSTDTQYF. In nucleotides, the CDR3 is TGTGCCAGCAGTTACGTTAGCGGGAGCACAGATACGCAGTATTTT.

This clone was counted a single time. V and J are TRBV6-5 and TRBJ1-1; 11 bases fit TRBD1. The CDR3 sequence is 16 residues long. V shed 2 bases and J 4 bases; nucleotides not matched to a gene: 6. CDR1 is MNHEY, CDR2 SVGAGI, per germline. CDR3 residues: CASSYRTGGYGTEAFF. The CDR3 nucleotides are TGTGCCAGCAGTTACCGGACAGGGGGCTACGGCACTGAAGCTTTCTTT.

The genes are TRBV7-9 and TRBJ2-1; D gene ambiguous. This CDR3 has 17 residues. Trimming removed 3 bases from V and 3 bases from J, with 18 bases in between. In germline, CDR1 is SEHNR, CDR2 FQNEAQ (reference sequence). DNA of the CDR3: TGTGCCAGCAGCTTGTTTTGGACGGACGCAGTCTACAATGAGCAGTTCTTC. Translating it yields CASSLFWTDAVYNEQFF.

The chain combines TRBV30 with TRBJ2-1; D possibly corresponds to TRBD2 (5 bases). V shed 3 bases and J shed 4 bases, with 10 bases lying between them. This CDR3 spans 13 amino acids. Looked up from germline, CDR1 is GTSNPN and CDR2 is SVGIG (reference sequence). The CDR3 DNA sequence: TGTGCCTGGAGGGACTCCACTTACAATGAGCAGTTCTTC. Translating it yields CAWRDSTYNEQFF.

The chain recombines TRBV6-1 with TRBJ1-2; D is unclear. The V end was cut by 7 bases, the J end by 0 bases, with 12 bases between. The CDR3 loop spans 14 amino acids. Germline-derived CDR1 and CDR2 are MNHNS and SASEGT. CDR3 nucleotides: TGTGCCAGCACTATCGAGAGTTCTAACTATGGCTACACCTTC. Translation gives CASTIESSNYGYTF.

This clone showed up just once. This chain joins TRBV29-1 and TRBJ2-3, with 11 bases that match TRBD2. This CDR3 has 15 residues. The V and J ends lost 5 bases and 6 bases, in that order; junction bases with no gene match: 10. Germline lookup yields CDR1 SQVTM and CDR2 ANQGSEA. The CDR3 loop reads CSVLRLAGPRDTQYF. The CDR3 DNA reads as TGCAGCGTTCTGAGACTAGCGGGACCTCGGGATACGCAGTATTTT.

The chain uses TRBV19 and TRBJ1-2; TRBD1 matches 8 bases. CDR3 size: 14 residues. V was clipped by 4 bases and J by 4 bases; unmatched bases: 5. Looked up from germline, CDR1 is LNHDA and CDR2 is SQIVND (reference sequence). This chain's CDR3 is CASSSRQGTYGYTF. The CDR3 region has the DNA TGTGCCAGTAGTAGCCGACAGGGGACCTATGGCTACACCTTC. The complete variable domain, with remaining parts taken from reference TRBV19 and TRBJ1-2, reads DGGITQSPKYLFRKEGQNVTLSCEQNLNHDAMYWYRQDPGQGLRLIYYSQIVNDFQKGDIAEGYSVSREKKESFPLTVTSAQKNPTAFYLCASSSRQGTYGYTFGSGTRLTVV.

This chain uses TRBV5-6 with TRBJ2-2, with 8 bases lining up with TRBD1. CDR3 size: 14 residues. Germline CDR1 is SGHDT and CDR2 is YYEEEE. Losses at the gene ends were 4 bases for V and 9 bases for J; bases not matched to a gene: 8. CDR3 amino acids: CASSPGGEGRELFF. In nucleotides, the CDR3 is TGTGCCAGCAGCCCAGGGGGCGAGGGCCGGGAGCTGTTTTTT.

The genes are TRBV7-3 and TRBJ2-7, with D perhaps TRBD1 (5 bases). The V end lost 5 bases, the J end lost 7 bases, and 18 bases lay between the germline ends. Germline V gene sequence: CDR1 SGHTA, CDR2 FQGTGA. The CDR3 is 14 amino acids. CDR3: CASSPTQVSREQYF. The CDR3 DNA reads TGTGCCAGCAGCCCAACACAGGTTTCCAGGGAGCAGTACTTC.

The rearrangement joins TRBV5-4 to TRBJ2-2; 7 nucleotides line up with TRBD2. Germline V gives CDR1 SGHNT, CDR2 YYREEE (reference sequence). This CDR3 has 20 residues. V shed 4 bases, J shed 4 bases, and the junction held 22 bases outside the gene matches. CDR3 DNA: TGTGCCAGCAGCCCCCTTATTATAGGCGGGAGACCCCGGGGCACCGGGGAGCTGTTTTTT. This sequence encodes CASSPLIIGGRPRGTGELFF.

CDR3 bases: TGTGCCAGCAGCTCAACGCCACAGGGGATCTGGACAGATACGCAGTATTTT. It specifies CASSSTPQGIWTDTQYF. The gene calls are TRBV7-9 and TRBJ2-3, with 7 positions matching TRBD1. V lost 4 bases and J lost 3; bases outside the gene matches: 13. The CDR3 covers 17 residues. Germline CDR1 SEHNR, CDR2 FQNEAQ (reference sequence).

The rearrangement uses TRBV5-1 and TRBJ2-2; 7 positions agree with TRBD2. The CDR3 sequence is 13 residues long. Germline trimming cut 1 base from V and 8 bases from J; bases unmatched to any gene: 2. Germline loops: CDR1 SGHRS, CDR2 YFSETQ. The CDR3 protein is CASSLSLAGELFF. The DNA of the CDR3 is TGCGCCAGCAGCTTGTCACTAGCGGGGGAGCTGTTTTTT.

The CDR3 protein is CASRWGGQVNQPQHF. The DNA of the CDR3 is TGTGCCAGCAGGTGGGGAGGACAGGTCAATCAGCCCCAGCATTTT. The chain uses TRBV6-6 and TRBJ1-5; 7 bases fit TRBD1. The length of the CDR3 is 15 residues. Trimming cost V 6 bases and J 3 bases; bases outside gene matches: 8. Germline V gene sequence: CDR1 MNHNY, CDR2 SVGAGI (reference sequence).

The rearrangement joins TRBV18 to TRBJ2-3; no reliable D call. Trimming removed 3 bases at V and 0 bases at J, with 10 bases between. There are 15 residues in the CDR3. The germline V gene encodes CDR1 KGHSH and CDR2 LQKENI. CDR3 nucleotide sequence: TGTGCCAGCTCACCCCGGGCCGGTAGCACAGATACGCAGTATTTT. This sequence encodes CASSPRAGSTDTQYF.

This clone showed up just a few times. The chain carries TRBV6-1 and TRBJ2-1; TRBD1 is a possible D gene (5 bases). CDR3 length: 15 amino acids. Deletions cut 4 bases from V and 3 bases from J, with 13 bases between. Germline V gene sequence: CDR1 MNHNS, CDR2 SASEGT. CDR3 residues: CASSVAGKIYNEQFF. The CDR3 coding sequence is TGTGCCAGCAGTGTAGCAGGGAAAATCTACAATGAGCAGTTCTTC.

In its sample, this clone was seen once. This chain links TRBV5-4 with TRBJ2-2; 10 positions match TRBD2. V shed 0 bases, J shed 0 bases, and the junction held 2 bases outside the gene matches. The CDR3 spans 17 residues. CDR1 is SGHNT and CDR2 is YYREEE in the germline V gene (reference sequence). CDR3 sequence (DNA): TGTGCCAGCAGCTTGGGCCTAGCGGGAGCGAACACCGGGGAGCTGTTTTTT. Translated: CASSLGLAGANTGELFF. The entire variable domain, with the rest obtained from reference TRBV5-4 and TRBJ2-2, is as follows: ETGVTQSPTHLIKTRGQQVTLRCSSQSGHNTVSWYQQALGQGPQFIFQYYREEENGRGNFPPRFSGLQFPNYSSELNVNALELDDSALYLCASSLGLAGANTGELFFGEGSRLTVL.

This clone was recorded only once. The chain's CDR3 is CASSYSYEQPQHF. DNA for the CDR3: TGTGCCAGCAGTTACTCGTATGAACAGCCCCAGCATTTT. The chain has TRBV6-5 and TRBJ1-5; D remains unclear. Trimming removed 0 bases at V and 7 bases at J, with 7 bases between. Germline V gives CDR1 MNHEY, CDR2 SVGAGI. CDR3 length equals 13 residues.

The count of this clone is one. The chain couples TRBV7-2 to TRBJ2-7; 8 bases map to TRBD2. The ends lost 5 bases at V and 2 bases at J; junction bases unmatched: 8. Looked up from germline, CDR1 is SGHTA and CDR2 is FQGNSA. The CDR3 length is 15 residues. DNA for the CDR3: TGTGCCAGCAGCCTAAGGGGTAGCGGGACCTACGAGCAGTACTTC. Its translation is CASSLRGSGTYEQYF.

This chain joins TRBV9 and TRBJ2-7; 7 nucleotides match TRBD2. This CDR3 contains 16 residues. Losses at the gene ends were 0 bases for V and 2 bases for J; bases not matched to a gene: 8. Germline assignment: CDR1 SGDLS and CDR2 YYNGEE. The chain's CDR3 is CASSVGGGTAPYEQYF. In DNA, the CDR3 is TGTGCCAGCAGCGTAGGGGGAGGGACCGCACCCTACGAGCAGTACTTC. The variable domain in full, completed from reference TRBV9 and TRBJ2-7, reads DSGVTQTPKHLITATGQRVTLRCSPRSGDLSVYWYQQSLDQGLQFLIQYYNGEERAKGNILERFSAQQFPDLHSELNLSSLELGDSALYFCASSVGGGTAPYEQYFGPGTRLTVT.

The chain combines TRBV18 with TRBJ1-2; D gene uncertain. The V and J ends lost 3 bases and 8 bases respectively, with 16 bases between them. Germline V gene data show CDR1 as KGHSH and CDR2 as LQKENI. This CDR3 comprises 14 residues. The CDR3 region is CASSPGPITGGYTF. As DNA, the CDR3 is TGTGCCAGCTCACCCGGACCAATAACGGGGGGCTACACCTTC. Full variable domain (rest looked up from reference TRBV18 and TRBJ1-2): NAGVMQNPRHLVRRRGQEARLRCSPMKGHSHVYWYRQLPEEGLKFMVYLQKENIIDESGMPKERFSAEFPKEGPSILRIQQVVRGDSAAYFCASSPGPITGGYTFGSGTRLTVV.

V and J are TRBV18 and TRBJ1-3; a weak D match, TRBD1 (5 bases). V lost 1 base to trimming and J lost 4 bases, with 14 bases between them. The CDR3 is 16 residues long. Germline V CDR1 and CDR2: KGHSH, LQKENI. The CDR3 DNA reads TGTGCCAGCTCACCACGAGGGGATATCCCGGGAAACACCATATATTTT. It specifies CASSPRGDIPGNTIYF.